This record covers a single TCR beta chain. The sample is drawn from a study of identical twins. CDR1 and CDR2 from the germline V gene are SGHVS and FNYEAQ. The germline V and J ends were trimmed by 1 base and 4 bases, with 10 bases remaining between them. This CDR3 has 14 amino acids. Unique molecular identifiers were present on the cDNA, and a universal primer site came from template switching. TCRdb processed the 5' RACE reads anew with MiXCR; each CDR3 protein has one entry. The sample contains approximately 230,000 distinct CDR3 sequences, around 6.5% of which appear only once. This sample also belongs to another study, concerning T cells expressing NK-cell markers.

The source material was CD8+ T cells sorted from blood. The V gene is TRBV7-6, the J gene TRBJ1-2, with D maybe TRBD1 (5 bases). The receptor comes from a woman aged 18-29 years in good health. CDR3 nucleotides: TGTGCCAGCAGCTTAGGGGGGGTTGGCTATGGCTACACCTTC. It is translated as CASSLGGVGYGYTF.